This section outlines one TCR beta chain sequence together with its context. Trimming pared 7 bases from V and 0 bases from J, leaving 16 bases between. This CDR3 spans 17 amino acids. The germline gives CDR1 SGHTA, CDR2 FQGNSA. The sample originates from a study of blood T cell repertoires in COVID-19. Overall study context: Acute and convalescent COVID-19 specimens originated in the United States, Italy and Spain. From T cells, B-cell-depleted T cells, or PBMCs came the material, which was cDNA or gDNA.

Study processing details: Researchers report that nucleated cell counts were estimated from reference gene primer amplification. This table comes from immunoSEQ multiplex PCR, and its TCRdb copy is limited to in-frame clones, with some not included. The V and J calls and clone size come from that table; D and trimming were worked out from the DNA. The table shows some 120,000 clones, with roughly 85% occurring only once. The rearrangement links TRBV7-2 to TRBJ2-6, with D possibly TRBD1 on 5 matching bases. This receptor was taken from a human donor in a cohort sampled during active COVID-19. Sequenced: peripheral blood. CDR3 DNA: TGTGCCAGCAAACGAGGACACCTCCTCTCTGGGGCCAACGTCCTGACTTTC. Translated, it gives CASKRGHLLSGANVLTF.